This TCR beta chain stems from a study of beta chain features in type 1 diabetes. Per the germline V gene, CDR1 is MNHEY and CDR2 is SMNVEV (reference sequence). This CDR3 contains 13 residues. V dropped 0 bases and J dropped 5 bases, with 7 bases sitting between them. Expressed TCRB transcripts were sequenced because the isolated RNA had all been reverse transcribed beforehand. TCRdb's table, derived via immunoSEQ multiplex PCR, lists solely in-frame clones and lacks some. Here the sample spans 300,000 to 450,000 clones, approximately 12% being singletons. This clone appeared a few times. This chain links TRBV27 with TRBJ1-1, with D unresolved. The sequenced sample consisted of naive CD4+ T cells from blood. The TCR comes from a man younger than 35 in good health. The CDR3 coding sequence is TGTGCCAGCAGTTTATCGTACAGAACTGAAGCTTTCTTT. This gives the protein CASSLSYRTEAFF.